The 7 T cell receptor beta chains in this list originate from one sample, sequenced in a study of blood T cells in healthy people across ages. The use of a sample-barcoded 5' primer and a J-beta primer mix characterized a second PCR of about 6 to 11 cycles. Using its own MiXCR run on the 5' RACE reads, TCRdb lists one record per CDR3 protein. The profile shows over a million distinct CDR3 sequences, around 43% of them singletons. Sequencing was performed on blood. These TCRs come from a woman in her fifties or sixties in good health.

The rearrangement joins TRBV5-1 to TRBJ2-5, with TRBD2 matching over 10 bases. The CDR3 is made up of 18 amino acids. The V gene's germline CDR1 is SGHRS and CDR2 YFSETQ. With 1 base clipped from V and 0 bases from J, the junction kept 9 bases outside the gene matches. The CDR3, as DNA: TGCGCCAGCAGCTTGCCTGCCATTAGCGGGGGGTACCAAGAGACCCAGTACTTC. Protein: CASSLPAISGGYQETQYF.

V is TRBV29-1 and J is TRBJ2-7; TRBD2 matches 11 bases. The germline V gene has CDR1 SQVTM and CDR2 ANQGSEA. Unmatched junction bases numbered 7, after V lost 4 bases and J lost 2 bases. The length of the CDR3 is 15 residues. The CDR3 spells CSVAPVAGGTYEQYF. Written as DNA, the CDR3 is TGCAGCGTTGCCCCCGTAGCGGGAGGGACCTACGAGCAGTACTTC.

This clonotype was seen more than once but under ten times. The rearrangement links TRBV24-1 to TRBJ2-5; 7 bases fit TRBD1. This CDR3 has 14 residues. V lost 3 bases and J lost 2; bases outside the gene matches: 2. Looked up from germline, CDR1 is KGHDR and CDR2 is SFDVKD. For the CDR3, the DNA is TGTGCCACCAGTGATACGGGACAGCAAGAGACCCAGTACTTC. Amino acid sequence: CATSDTGQQETQYF.

The chain has TRBV7-9 and TRBJ2-7, with 8 bases identical to TRBD2. CDR3 length equals 14 residues. Germline CDR1 SEHNR, CDR2 FQNEAQ (reference sequence). With 5 bases clipped from V and 7 bases from J, the junction kept 10 bases outside the gene matches. The CDR3 loop reads CASSPTGTRGEQYF. CDR3 coding DNA: TGTGCCAGCAGCCCTACCGGGACTAGGGGAGAGCAGTACTTC. Full variable domain (remainder filled in from reference TRBV7-9 and TRBJ2-7): DTGVSQNPRHKITKRGQNVTFRCDPISEHNRLYWYRQTLGQGPEFLTYFQNEAQLEKSRLLSDRFSAERPKGSFSTLEIQRTEQGDSAMYLCASSPTGTRGEQYFGPGTRLTVT.

This clonotype has ten or more counts. The genes are TRBV5-8 and TRBJ2-7; D call uncertain. Germline V gene data show CDR1 as SGHTS and CDR2 as YDEGEE. The V end was cut by 4 bases, the J end by 3 bases, with 5 bases between. The CDR3 consists of 11 residues. The CDR3 here is CASSPVYEQYF. Written as DNA, the CDR3 is TGTGCCAGCAGCCCAGTCTACGAGCAGTACTTC.

There are a few counts of this clonotype. The J gene is TRBJ2-5, the V gene TRBV6-5; D is undetermined. The J call may be mistaken, given a closer DNA end match to TRBJ2-7. CDR3 length equals 13 residues. Germline CDR1 reads MNHEY; CDR2 reads SVGAGI. In DNA, the CDR3 is TGTGCCAGCAGTTACTCTCAGGACTACGAGCAGTACTTC. Its protein is CASSYSQDYEQYF.

V is TRBV15 and J is TRBJ2-5; the D gene could be TRBD1 or TRBD2 (5 bases each). CDR3 length: 17 residues. The germline V gene has CDR1 LNHNV and CDR2 YYDKDF (reference sequence). V gave up 1 base and J gave up 3 bases, with 18 bases separating them. The CDR3 nucleotides are TGTGCCACCAGCAGAGTTGGAGCTCGCTTGGGGGAAGAGACCCAGTACTTC. Encoded protein: CATSRVGARLGEETQYF.